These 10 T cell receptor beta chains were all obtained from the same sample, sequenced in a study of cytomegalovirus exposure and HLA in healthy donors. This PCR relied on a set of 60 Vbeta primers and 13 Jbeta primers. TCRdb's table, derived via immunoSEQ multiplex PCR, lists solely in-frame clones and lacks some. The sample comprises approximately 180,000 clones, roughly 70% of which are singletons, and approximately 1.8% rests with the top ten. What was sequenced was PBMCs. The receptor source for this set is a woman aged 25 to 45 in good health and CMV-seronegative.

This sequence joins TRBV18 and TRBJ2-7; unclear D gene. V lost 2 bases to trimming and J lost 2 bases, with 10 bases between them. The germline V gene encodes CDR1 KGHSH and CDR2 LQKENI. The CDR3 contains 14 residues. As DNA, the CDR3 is TGTGCCAGCTCACCAGGGCACCATCCCTACGAGCAGTACTTC. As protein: CASSPGHHPYEQYF.

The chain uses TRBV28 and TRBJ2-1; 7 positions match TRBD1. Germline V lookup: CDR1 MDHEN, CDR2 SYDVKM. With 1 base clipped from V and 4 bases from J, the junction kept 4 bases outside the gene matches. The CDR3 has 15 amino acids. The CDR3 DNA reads TGTGCCAGCAGTTTATCCCCGGGACAGTACAATGAGCAGTTCTTC. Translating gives CASSLSPGQYNEQFF.

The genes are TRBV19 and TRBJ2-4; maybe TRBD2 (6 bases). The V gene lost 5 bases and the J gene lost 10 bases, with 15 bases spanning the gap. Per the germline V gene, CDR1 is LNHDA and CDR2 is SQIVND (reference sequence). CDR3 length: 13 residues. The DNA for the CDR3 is TGTGCCAGTAGTTTTTCGGACCGGGGGATTCAGTACTTC. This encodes CASSFSDRGIQYF.

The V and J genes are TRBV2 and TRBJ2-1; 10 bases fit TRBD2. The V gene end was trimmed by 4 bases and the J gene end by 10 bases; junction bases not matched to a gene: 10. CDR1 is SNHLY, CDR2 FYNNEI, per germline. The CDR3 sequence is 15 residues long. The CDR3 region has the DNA TGTGCCAGCAGTGGAGGGACGGGACTAGCGCCCGAGCAGTTCTTC. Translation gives CASSGGTGLAPEQFF.

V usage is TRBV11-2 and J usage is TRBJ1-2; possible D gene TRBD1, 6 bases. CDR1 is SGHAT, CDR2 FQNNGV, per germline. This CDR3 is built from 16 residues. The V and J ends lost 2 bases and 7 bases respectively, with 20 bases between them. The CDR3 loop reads CASSLRTGFVGGGYTF. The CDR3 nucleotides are TGTGCCAGCAGCTTACGAACCGGGTTTGTAGGGGGTGGCTACACCTTC.

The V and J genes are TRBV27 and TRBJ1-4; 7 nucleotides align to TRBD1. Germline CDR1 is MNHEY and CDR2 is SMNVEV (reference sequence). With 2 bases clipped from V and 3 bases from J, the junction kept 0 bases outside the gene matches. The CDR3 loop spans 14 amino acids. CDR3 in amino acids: CASSLQGANEKLFF. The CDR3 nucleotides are TGTGCCAGCAGTTTACAGGGGGCTAATGAAAAACTGTTTTTT.

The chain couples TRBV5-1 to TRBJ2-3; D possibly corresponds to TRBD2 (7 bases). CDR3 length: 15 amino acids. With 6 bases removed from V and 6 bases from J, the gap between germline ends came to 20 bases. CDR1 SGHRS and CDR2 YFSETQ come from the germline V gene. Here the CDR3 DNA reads TGCGCCAGCACGGCTAGCGGAGGGGGGGTGGATACGCAGTATTTT. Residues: CASTASGGGVDTQYF.

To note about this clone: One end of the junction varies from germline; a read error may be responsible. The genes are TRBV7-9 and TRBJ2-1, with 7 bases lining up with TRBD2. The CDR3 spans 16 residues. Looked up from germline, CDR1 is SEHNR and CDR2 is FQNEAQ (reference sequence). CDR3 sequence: CSSSLGEGLENNEQFF. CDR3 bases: TGTTCCAGCAGCTTAGGGGAGGGTCTCGAAAACAATGAGCAGTTCTTC.

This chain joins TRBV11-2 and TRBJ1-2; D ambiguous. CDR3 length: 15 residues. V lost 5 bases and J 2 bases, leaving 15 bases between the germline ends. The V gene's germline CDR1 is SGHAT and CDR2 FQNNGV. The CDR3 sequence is CASSPPGRANYGYTF. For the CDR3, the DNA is TGTGCCAGCAGCCCCCCCGGGCGGGCCAACTATGGCTACACCTTC.

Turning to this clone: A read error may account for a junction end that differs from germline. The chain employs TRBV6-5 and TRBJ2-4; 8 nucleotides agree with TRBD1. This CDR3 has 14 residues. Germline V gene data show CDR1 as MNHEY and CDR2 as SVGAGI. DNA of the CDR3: TGTGCCAGCAGTTTCGGACAGGGCGGAATGCCTACCCACTTC. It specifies CASSFGQGGMPTHF.